This T cell receptor beta chain appears in the sequencing data of a study of cytomegalovirus exposure and HLA in healthy donors. Comments on this clone: The antigen is not known.

Per germline, CDR1 ENHRY and CDR2 SYGVKD. The CDR3 contains 15 residues. Trimming left V 4 bases short and J 5 bases short, with 17 bases between. Whole-study results and caveats: The classifier was said to identify cytomegalovirus status with high specificity and sensitivity.

Clones were read by immunoSEQ multiplex PCR, and TCRdb kept only the in-frame ones, dropping some. The top ten hold more than 1.5% of the sample, which has fewer than 60,000 clones, approximately 93% seen once. The receptor was isolated from a woman under 30 in good health and CMV-seropositive. The sequencing input was PBMCs. V and J are TRBV10-3 and TRBJ1-1, with D maybe TRBD1 (6 bases). The CDR3 DNA follows: TGTGCCATCAGTGCTAGGACAGCCGTGGGGACTGAAGCTTTCTTT. This sequence encodes CAISARTAVGTEAFF.